Following are 5 T cell receptor beta chains from one sample sequenced in a study of OX40 agonist ivuxolimab in advanced cancers. Receptor amplification or capture employed the immunoSEQ multiplex PCR assay. Imported from immuneACCESS, the table was reduced by TCRdb to in-frame sequences with V and J called. These copies leave out some clones; in studies compared against another copy, an unresolved V gene accounts for under half, and the cause of the remainder is not known. Present in this sample are about 38,000 clones, roughly nine tenths of which were seen just once. Of the sample, approximately 46% falls within the top ten clones. Here the sequenced sample was CD4+ or CD8+ T cells sorted from blood, taken in a trial of the OX40 agonist ivuxolimab. Receptor source: an adult with an advanced solid tumor such as melanoma, head and neck, liver or kidney cancer.

This clone occurred once. In DNA, the CDR3 is TGTGCCAGCAGCCCCACGGGACAGGCAAGGGGTAAACTGTTTTTT. Protein: CASSPTGQARGKLFF. V and J are TRBV28 and TRBJ1-4, with 8 bases matching TRBD1. In germline, CDR1 is MDHEN, CDR2 SYDVKM. There are 15 residues in the CDR3. The J segment lost 11 bases and the V segment lost 6 bases, leaving 14 bases of the junction unmatched.

This chain uses TRBV28 with TRBJ2-7, with D maybe TRBD1 (6 bases). Germline CDR1 and CDR2: MDHEN and SYDVKM. With 2 bases removed from V and 5 bases from J, the gap between germline ends came to 13 bases. The CDR3 runs to 14 residues. The CDR3 DNA reads as TGTGCCAGCAGTTTAACAGGGATTCGGGACGAGCAGTACTTC. Amino acid sequence: CASSLTGIRDEQYF.

DNA for the CDR3: TGTGCCAGCAGCTCCCCTATGAGGGTCGGTGGGGGCATGGATGAGCAGTTCTTC. It encodes CASSSPMRVGGGMDEQFF. V usage is TRBV7-6 and J usage is TRBJ2-1, with a tentative D call TRBD1 (6 bases). This CDR3 has 18 amino acids. Germline assignment: CDR1 SGHVS and CDR2 FNYEAQ. Trimming took 4 bases from V and 8 from J, leaving 27 bases between them.

The chain carries TRBV7-9 and TRBJ2-7, with 8 bases that match TRBD1. Losses at the gene ends were 5 bases for V and 7 bases for J; bases not matched to a gene: 4. In germline, CDR1 is SEHNR, CDR2 FQNEAQ (reference sequence). The CDR3 spans 12 residues. The CDR3 spells CASSARQGEQYF. The CDR3 DNA sequence: TGTGCCAGCAGCGCTAGACAGGGGGAGCAGTACTTC.

This clone was recorded once. The chain couples TRBV18 to TRBJ2-5, with 8 bases matching TRBD1. The J call is doubtful: the DNA matches TRBJ2-7 better. Germline-derived CDR1 and CDR2 are KGHSH and LQKENI. CDR3 length: 15 amino acids. The CDR3 protein is CAILRGRDSSYEQYF. The CDR3 nucleotides read TGTGCCATCCTCAGGGGGCGGGATAGCTCCTACGAGCAGTACTTC.